This T cell receptor (beta chain) was sequenced during a study of shared clonotypes between healthy human individuals. Naive CD8 cells were CD45RO-negative, positively selected for CCR7, excluding terminally differentiated effector memory CD45RA+ cells. CDR1 is LGHNA and CDR2 is YNFKEQ in the germline V gene. This CDR3 is built from 12 residues. Trimming removed 0 bases at V and 8 bases at J, with 5 bases between. A word on this clone: Other nucleotide sequences in the sample specify the same CDR3.

Sequencing used immunoSEQ multiplex PCR; TCRdb keeps in-frame clones, though not all of them. The table includes some 2 million clones, approximately 94% detected once. The specimen sequenced was naive CD8+ T cells sorted from blood. V gene TRBV4-2 combines with J gene TRBJ2-1; D ambiguous. This TCR came from a man between 18 and 29 years old in good health. The CDR3 nucleotides are TGTGCCAGCAGCCAAGATTCGGATGAGCAGTTCTTC. It yields the protein CASSQDSDEQFF.